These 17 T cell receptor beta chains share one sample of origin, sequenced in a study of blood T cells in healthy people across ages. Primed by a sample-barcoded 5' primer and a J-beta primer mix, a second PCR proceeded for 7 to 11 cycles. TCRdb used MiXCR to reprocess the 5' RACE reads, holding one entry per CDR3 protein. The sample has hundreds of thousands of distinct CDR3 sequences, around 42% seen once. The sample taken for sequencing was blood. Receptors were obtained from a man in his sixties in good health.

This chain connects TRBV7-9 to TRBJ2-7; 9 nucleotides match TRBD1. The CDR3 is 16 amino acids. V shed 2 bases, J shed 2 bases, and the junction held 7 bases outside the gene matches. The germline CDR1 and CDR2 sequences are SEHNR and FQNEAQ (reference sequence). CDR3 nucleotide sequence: TGTGCCAGCAGCTTACCCCCGGGACAGGGAACCTACGAGCAGTACTTC. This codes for CASSLPPGQGTYEQYF. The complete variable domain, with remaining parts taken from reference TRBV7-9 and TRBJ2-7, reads DTGVSQNPRHKITKRGQNVTFRCDPISEHNRLYWYRQTLGQGPEFLTYFQNEAQLEKSRLLSDRFSAERPKGSFSTLEIQRTEQGDSAMYLCASSLPPGQGTYEQYFGPGTRLTVT.

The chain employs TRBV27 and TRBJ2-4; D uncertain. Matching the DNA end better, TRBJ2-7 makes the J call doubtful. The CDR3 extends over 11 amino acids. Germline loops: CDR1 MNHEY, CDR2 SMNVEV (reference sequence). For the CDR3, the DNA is TGTGCCACCAGAAAAGCCTACGAGCAGTACTTC. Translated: CATRKAYEQYF.

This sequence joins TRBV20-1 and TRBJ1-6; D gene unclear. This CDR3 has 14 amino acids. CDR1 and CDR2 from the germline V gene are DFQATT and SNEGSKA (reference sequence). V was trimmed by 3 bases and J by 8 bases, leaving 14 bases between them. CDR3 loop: CSARAGTDYSPLHF. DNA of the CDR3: TGCAGTGCTAGGGCAGGAACAGATTATTCACCCCTCCACTTT.

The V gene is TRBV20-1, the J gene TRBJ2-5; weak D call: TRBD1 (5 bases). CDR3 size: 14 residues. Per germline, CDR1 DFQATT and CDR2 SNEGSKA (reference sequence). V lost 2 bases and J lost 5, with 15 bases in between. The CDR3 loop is CSARRPGLEETQYF. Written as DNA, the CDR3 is TGCAGTGCTAGACGCCCAGGGCTAGAGGAGACCCAGTACTTC.

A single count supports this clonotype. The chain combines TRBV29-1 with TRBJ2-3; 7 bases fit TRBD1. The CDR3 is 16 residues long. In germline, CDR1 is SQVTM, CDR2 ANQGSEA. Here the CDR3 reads CNVEDEHRGETDTQYF. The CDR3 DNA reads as TGCAATGTTGAAGATGAGCACAGGGGAGAAACAGATACGCAGTATTTT.

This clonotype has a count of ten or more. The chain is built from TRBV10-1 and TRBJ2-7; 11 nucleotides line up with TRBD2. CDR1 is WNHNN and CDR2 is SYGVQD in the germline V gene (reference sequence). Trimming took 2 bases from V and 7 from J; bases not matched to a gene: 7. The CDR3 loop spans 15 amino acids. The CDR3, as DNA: TGCGCCAGCAGTGAGACTAGCGGGGGCGAGAATGAGCAGTACTTC. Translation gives CASSETSGGENEQYF.

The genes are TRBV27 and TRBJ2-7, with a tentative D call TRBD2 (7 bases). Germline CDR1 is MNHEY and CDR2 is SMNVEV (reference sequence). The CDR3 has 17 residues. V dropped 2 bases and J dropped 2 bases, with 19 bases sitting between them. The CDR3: CASSLAPGEGGTYEQYF. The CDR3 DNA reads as TGTGCCAGCAGTTTAGCTCCAGGGGAGGGGGGCACCTACGAGCAGTACTTC.

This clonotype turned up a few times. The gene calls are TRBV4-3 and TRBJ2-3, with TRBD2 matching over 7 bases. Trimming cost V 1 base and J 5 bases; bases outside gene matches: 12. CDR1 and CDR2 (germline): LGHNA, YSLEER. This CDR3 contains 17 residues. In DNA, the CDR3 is TGCGCCAGCAGCCAAGCCCCCTGGGCGGGGGAGGGAGATACGCAGTATTTT. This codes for CASSQAPWAGEGDTQYF.

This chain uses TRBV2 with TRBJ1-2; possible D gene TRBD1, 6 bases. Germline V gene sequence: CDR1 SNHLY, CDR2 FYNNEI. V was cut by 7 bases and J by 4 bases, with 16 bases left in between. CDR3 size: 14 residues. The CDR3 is CASKGDGGFYGYTF. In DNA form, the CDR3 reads TGTGCCAGCAAGGGGGACGGGGGATTCTATGGCTACACCTTC.

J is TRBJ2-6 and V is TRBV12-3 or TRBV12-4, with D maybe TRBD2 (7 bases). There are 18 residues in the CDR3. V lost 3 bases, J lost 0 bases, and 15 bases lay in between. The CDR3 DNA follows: TGTGCCAGCAGTTTTTTCCGGGGGGCGCTCTCTGGGGCCAACGTCCTGACTTTC. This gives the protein CASSFFRGALSGANVLTF.

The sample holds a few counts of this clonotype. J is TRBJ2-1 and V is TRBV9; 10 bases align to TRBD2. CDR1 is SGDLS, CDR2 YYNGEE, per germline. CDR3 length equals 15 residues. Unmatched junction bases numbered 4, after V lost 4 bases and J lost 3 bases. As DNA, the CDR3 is TGTGCCAGCAGCCCACAGCGGGGGGGCTACAATGAGCAGTTCTTC. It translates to CASSPQRGGYNEQFF.

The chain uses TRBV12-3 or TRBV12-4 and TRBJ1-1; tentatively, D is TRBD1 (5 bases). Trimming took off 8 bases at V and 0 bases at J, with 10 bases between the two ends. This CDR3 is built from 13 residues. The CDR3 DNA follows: TGTGCCAGCCTGAGACAGTTGAACACTGAAGCTTTCTTT. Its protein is CASLRQLNTEAFF.

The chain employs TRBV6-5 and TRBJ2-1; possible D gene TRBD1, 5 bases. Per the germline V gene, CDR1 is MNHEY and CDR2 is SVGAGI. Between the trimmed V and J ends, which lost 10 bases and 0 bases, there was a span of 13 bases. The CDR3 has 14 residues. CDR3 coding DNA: TGTGCCACCCAGGGCATCTACTCCTACAATGAGCAGTTCTTC. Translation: CATQGIYSYNEQFF.

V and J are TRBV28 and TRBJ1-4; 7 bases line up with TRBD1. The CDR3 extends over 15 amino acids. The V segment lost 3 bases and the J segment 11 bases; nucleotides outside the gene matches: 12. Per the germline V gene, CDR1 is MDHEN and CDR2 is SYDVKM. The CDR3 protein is CASSFGGAGGQKLFF. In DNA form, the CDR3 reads TGTGCCAGCAGTTTTGGGGGGGCAGGGGGGCAGAAACTGTTTTTT.

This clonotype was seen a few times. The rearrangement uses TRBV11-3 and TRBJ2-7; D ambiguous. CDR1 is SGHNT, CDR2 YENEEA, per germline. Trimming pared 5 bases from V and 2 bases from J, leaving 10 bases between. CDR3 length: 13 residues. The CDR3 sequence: CASSPSPTYEQYF. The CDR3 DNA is TGTGCCAGCAGCCCGAGTCCCACCTACGAGCAGTACTTC.

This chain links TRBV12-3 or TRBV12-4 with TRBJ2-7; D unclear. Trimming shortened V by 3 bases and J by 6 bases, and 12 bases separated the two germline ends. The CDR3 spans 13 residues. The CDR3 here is CASSLSLGSEQYF. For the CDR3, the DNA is TGTGCCAGCAGTTTGAGTCTGGGCTCCGAGCAGTACTTC.

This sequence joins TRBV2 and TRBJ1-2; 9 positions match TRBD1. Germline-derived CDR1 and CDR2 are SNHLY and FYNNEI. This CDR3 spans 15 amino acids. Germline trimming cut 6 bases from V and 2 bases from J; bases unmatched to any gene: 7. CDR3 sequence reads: CASSQGQGINYGYTF. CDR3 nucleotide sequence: TGTGCCAGCAGCCAGGGACAGGGAATAAACTATGGCTACACCTTC.